This TCR beta chain originates from a study of T cells in localized non-small cell lung cancer. CDR1 is SGHVS and CDR2 is FQNEAQ in the germline V gene. Trimming cost V 5 bases and J 6 bases, with 8 bases left between them. The CDR3 loop spans 13 amino acids. With regard to this clone: Different DNA sequences within this sample yield the same CDR3.

Sequencing was performed with immunoSEQ multiplex PCR; in TCRdb, only in-frame clones are kept and a portion is missing. Of 45,000 or so clones listed, 80% to 85% are singletons. Material: peripheral blood mononuclear cells, obtained before any cancer treatment. V is TRBV7-8 and J is TRBJ1-6, with a possible D match to TRBD1 (5 bases). This sequence originates from a man between 40 and 69 years old with stage III lung adenocarcinoma. The CDR3 DNA sequence: TGTGCCAGCAGCCTGGGGGGTAATTCACCCCTCCACTTT. The encoded protein is CASSLGGNSPLHF.